Listed below are T cell receptor beta chains from one sample, sequenced in a study of PD-1 blockade in mismatch repair-deficient tumors. Sequencing was performed with immunoSEQ multiplex PCR; in TCRdb, only in-frame clones are kept and a portion is missing. The sample has some 100,000 clones, 82% seen once. The input for sequencing was peripheral blood, taken approximately 35 weeks after starting pembrolizumab. Source of these receptors: an adult with mismatch repair-deficient cancer. CDR3s include the opening cysteine and the closing phenylalanine or tryptophan. The D gene is left open where the match is weak. Part of the rows lack a size; the others show once, few, many or a class for expanded clones.

clone_size	d_call	v_call	j_call	cdr3_nt	cdr3_aa
-	TRBD2	TRBV5-1	TRBJ2-7	TGCGCCAGCAGCTCAATGCTAGCGGCTGGGGAGGAGCAGTACTTC	CASSSMLAAGEEQYF
-	-	TRBV30	TRBJ1-2	TGTGCCTGGACCGAAGGGGAGTTCTATGGCTACACCTTC	CAWTEGEFYGYTF
once	TRBD1	TRBV5-1	TRBJ2-6	TGCGCCAGCAGCTGGGGTGGACAGGGAACAGTCTCAGCCAACGTCCTGACTTTC	CASSWGGQGTVSANVLTF
-	-	TRBV29-1	TRBJ2-5	TGCAGCGTTGAGGCACTAGCAGAGTACCAAGAGACCCAGTACTTC	CSVEALAEYQETQYF
-	-	TRBV18	TRBJ1-5	TGTGCCAGCTCACCACCGGACCAGCCCCAGCATTTT	CASSPPDQPQHF
-	-	TRBV5-6	TRBJ1-3	TGTGCCAGCAGCTTGACAGGGACCCTCTCTGGAAACACCATATATTTT	CASSLTGTLSGNTIYF
-	TRBD2	TRBV4-2	TRBJ2-5	TGTGCCAGCAGCCAAGCGCCTAGCGGCGGGGAGACCCAGTACTTC	CASSQAPSGGETQYF
-	TRBD2	TRBV7-9	TRBJ2-1	TGTGCCAGCAGCTTATGGTCTTTTGGGCGGGAGTGGTCCTACAATGAGCAGTTCTTC	CASSLWSFGREWSYNEQFF
once	-	TRBV2	TRBJ2-7	TGTGCCAGCAGTGAAAGCCGCGGCACCCGCTACGAGCAGTACTTC	CASSESRGTRYEQYF
few	-	TRBV20-1	TRBJ2-7	TGCAGTGCTGTAGGGGACGAGCAGTACTTC	CSAVGDEQYF
-	-	TRBV19	TRBJ1-5	TGTGCCAGTAGTACCCAAAATCAGCCCCAGCATTTT	CASSTQNQPQHF
-	-	TRBV29-1	TRBJ2-7	TGCAGCGTTGAAGCGGGGAGAGGGTACGAGCAGTACTTC	CSVEAGRGYEQYF
-	TRBD1	TRBV11-2	TRBJ1-1	TGTGCCAGCAGCTTAGACCGTGGGACAGGGGAAGCTTTCTTT	CASSLDRGTGEAFF
few	TRBD1	TRBV7-2	TRBJ2-5	TGTGCCAGCAGCACAACAGGGGGCCAAGAGACCCAGTACTTC	CASSTTGGQETQYF
-	TRBD2	TRBV11-3	TRBJ2-1	TGTGCCAGCAGCTGGGTACGGGCTAGCGGGGTCAATGAGCAGTTCTTC	CASSWVRASGVNEQFF
-	TRBD2	TRBV6-5	TRBJ2-5	TGTGCCAGCAGTAGGACTAGCGGGAGAATAGAGACCCAGTACTTC	CASSRTSGRIETQYF
-	-	TRBV29-1	TRBJ1-2	TGCAGCGTTGAAATAGCAAAAAGCGCCTATGGCTACACCTTC	CSVEIAKSAYGYTF
few	-	TRBV10-3	TRBJ1-1	TGTGCCATCAGTGAGCGGGAGGCCACTGAAGCTTTCTTT	CAISEREATEAFF
-	TRBD2	TRBV7-3	TRBJ2-1	TGTGCCAGCAGCTTAACTAGGACTAGTCCAAGGGACAATGAGCAGTTCTTC	CASSLTRTSPRDNEQFF
few	-	TRBV18	TRBJ2-2	TGTGCCAGCTCACCACTGACGACCGGGGAGCTGTTTTTT	CASSPLTTGELFF
-	-	TRBV25-1	TRBJ1-1	TGTGCCAGCAGTGAATCTGGGCAGGGGAACACTGAAGCTTTCTTT	CASSESGQGNTEAFF
-	-	TRBV7-9	TRBJ1-2	TGTGCCAGCAGCTTATCCCAGGGGATGAGTGGCTACACCTTC	CASSLSQGMSGYTF
few	-	TRBV15	TRBJ2-2	TGTGCCACCAGCAGAGATGGGAGCAAAATTTCCGGGGAGCTGTTTTTT	CATSRDGSKISGELFF
few	-	TRBV7-9	TRBJ2-7	TGTGCCAGCACTTACGAGGGGAGGAGCTCCTACGAGCAGTACTTC	CASTYEGRSSYEQYF
-	TRBD2	TRBV4-1	TRBJ2-7	TGCGCCAGCAGCCAAGACACTAGCGGGACCTCCTACGAGCAGTACTTC	CASSQDTSGTSYEQYF
-	-	TRBV9	TRBJ2-1	TGTGCCAGCAGCGTAGGTTCCTACAATGAGCAGTTCTTC	CASSVGSYNEQFF
-	-	TRBV4-3	TRBJ2-3	TGCGCCAGCAGCCAAGCTGACAGCAGCACAGATACGCAGTATTTT	CASSQADSSTDTQYF
-	-	TRBV18	TRBJ2-6	TGTGCCAGCTCACCGGCAGGAGCTGGGGCCAACGTCCTGACTTTC	CASSPAGAGANVLTF
-	-	TRBV7-9	TRBJ2-6	TGTGCCAGCAGCGAATCTGGGGCCAACGTCCTGACTTTC	CASSESGANVLTF
-	TRBD2	TRBV7-9	TRBJ2-3	TGTGCCAGCAGCTTGCGACTAGCGGGAGGGGACTACATGGCAGATACGCAGTATTTT	CASSLRLAGGDYMADTQYF
-	TRBD1	TRBV27	TRBJ1-3	TGTGCCAGCAGTGGCGACAGGGGGCCAAGACCTGAAAACACCATATATTTT	CASSGDRGPRPENTIYF
-	-	TRBV4-2	TRBJ2-2	TGTGCCAGCAGCTGGGACCTCAACACCGGGGAGCTGTTTTTT	CASSWDLNTGELFF
-	-	TRBV19	TRBJ1-5	TGTGCCAGTAGTATTACATTGGCGGGGGGGGATCAGCCCCAGCATTTT	CASSITLAGGDQPQHF
-	TRBD2	TRBV29-1	TRBJ2-1	TGCAGCGTTGAAGACGGACTAGCGGGGTCCTACAATGAGCAGTTCTTC	CSVEDGLAGSYNEQFF
once	-	TRBV10-3	TRBJ1-3	TGTGCCATCGGGGCAGGGGAAGCTGGAAACACCATATATTTT	CAIGAGEAGNTIYF
-	-	TRBV15	TRBJ2-1	TGTGCCACCAGCAGCAAGCGGTCTTCCTACAATGAGCAGTTCTTC	CATSSKRSSYNEQFF
-	-	TRBV6-1	TRBJ1-1	TGTGCCAGCAGTGAGGAGCGGGTCACTGAAGCTTTCTTT	CASSEERVTEAFF
-	-	TRBV6-5	TRBJ1-1	TGTGCCAGCAGTAGGGGGAACACTGAAGCTTTCTTT	CASSRGNTEAFF
-	-	TRBV7-6	TRBJ2-2	TGTGCCAGCAGCCCCCAGAAGGACACCGGGGAGCTGTTTTTT	CASSPQKDTGELFF
-	-	TRBV25-1	TRBJ1-1	TGTGCCAGCAGAGGCCCACGCGAAGCTTTCTTT	CASRGPREAFF
-	-	TRBV11-2	TRBJ2-7	TGTGCCAGCAGCTTCGGCGGGACCTCCTACGAGCAGTACTTC	CASSFGGTSYEQYF
-	-	TRBV29-1	TRBJ2-7	TGCAGCGTTGAAGGAGCGTCAGCCTCGCCCTACGAGCAGTACTTC	CSVEGASASPYEQYF
-	-	TRBV6-6	TRBJ2-1	TGTGCCAGCAGTTACGGGCTCGGGGAGCAGTTCTTC	CASSYGLGEQFF